This T cell receptor (beta chain) was found in a study of a mutant IDH1 vaccine in newly diagnosed glioma. Study background: Males made up 62.5% and females 37.5% of treated patients, whose mean age was 40.4 years. Previous care, which was radiotherapy, temozolomide, or both, most often involved both.

Comments on this clone: As yet, its antigen is unknown.

Documented time point: week 11, during vaccination. Doses of 300 ug of mutant IDH1 20-mer peptide were given with topical imiquimod. The CDR3 is 12 residues long. The V and J ends lost 3 bases and 11 bases respectively, with 8 bases between them. Germline CDR1 SEHNR, CDR2 FQNEAQ (reference sequence). Assay used: immunoSEQ multiplex PCR; TCRdb lists only in-frame clones, some missing. This table has roughly 61,000 clones, under 90% appearing once. The chain recombines TRBV7-9 with TRBJ1-6; possible D gene TRBD1, 5 bases. The origin of this receptor is a man aged 45-65 years with glioma. This sample comprised PBMCs, obtained from a glioma patient whose treatment included an IDH1 peptide vaccine. CDR3 sequence: CASSLGTAPLHF. CDR3 coding DNA: TGTGCCAGCAGCTTGGGGACGGCACCCCTCCACTTT.